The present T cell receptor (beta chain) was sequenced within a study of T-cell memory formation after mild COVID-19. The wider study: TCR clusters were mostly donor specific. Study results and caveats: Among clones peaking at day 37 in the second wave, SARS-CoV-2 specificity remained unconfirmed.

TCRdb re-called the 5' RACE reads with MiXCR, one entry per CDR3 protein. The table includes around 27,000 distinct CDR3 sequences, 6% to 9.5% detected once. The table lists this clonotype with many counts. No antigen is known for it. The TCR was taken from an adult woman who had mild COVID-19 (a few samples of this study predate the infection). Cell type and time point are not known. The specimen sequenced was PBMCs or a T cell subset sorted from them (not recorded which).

The CDR3 here is CASSSGLAANTGELFF. Here the CDR3 DNA reads TGTGCCAGCAGTTCTGGACTAGCGGCGAACACCGGGGAGCTGTTTTTT. V and J are TRBV11-2 and TRBJ2-2, with TRBD2 matching over 10 bases. There are 16 residues in the CDR3. Germline trimming cut 6 bases from V and 0 bases from J; bases unmatched to any gene: 4. The germline V gene encodes CDR1 SGHAT and CDR2 FQNNGV. Full variable domain (remainder filled in from reference TRBV11-2 and TRBJ2-2): EAGVAQSPRYKIIEKRQSVAFWCNPISGHATLYWYQQILGQGPKLLIQFQNNGVVDDSQLPKDRFSAERLKGVDSTLKIQPAKLEDSAVYLCASSSGLAANTGELFFGEGSRLTVL.